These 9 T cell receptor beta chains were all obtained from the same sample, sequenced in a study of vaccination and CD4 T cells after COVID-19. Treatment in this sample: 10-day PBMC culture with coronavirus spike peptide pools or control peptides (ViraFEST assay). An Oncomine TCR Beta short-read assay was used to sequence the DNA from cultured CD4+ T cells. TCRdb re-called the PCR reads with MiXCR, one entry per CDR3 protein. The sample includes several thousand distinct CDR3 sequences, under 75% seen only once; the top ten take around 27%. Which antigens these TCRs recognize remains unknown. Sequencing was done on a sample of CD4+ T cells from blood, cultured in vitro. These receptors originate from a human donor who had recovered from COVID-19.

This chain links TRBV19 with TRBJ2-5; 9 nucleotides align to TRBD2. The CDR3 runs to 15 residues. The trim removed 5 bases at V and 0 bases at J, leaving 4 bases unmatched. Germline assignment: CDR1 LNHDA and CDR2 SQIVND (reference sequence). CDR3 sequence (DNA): TGTGCCAGTAGTTTAGCGGGGGTGTACCAAGAGACCCAGTACTTC. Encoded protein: CASSLAGVYQETQYF.

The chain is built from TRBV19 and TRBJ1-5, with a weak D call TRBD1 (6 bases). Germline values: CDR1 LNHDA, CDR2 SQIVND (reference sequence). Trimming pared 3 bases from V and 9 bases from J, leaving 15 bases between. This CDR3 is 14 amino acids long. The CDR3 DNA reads TGTGCCAGTAGTATCATGGGGGCGGAGGGGCCCCAGCATTTT. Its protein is CASSIMGAEGPQHF.

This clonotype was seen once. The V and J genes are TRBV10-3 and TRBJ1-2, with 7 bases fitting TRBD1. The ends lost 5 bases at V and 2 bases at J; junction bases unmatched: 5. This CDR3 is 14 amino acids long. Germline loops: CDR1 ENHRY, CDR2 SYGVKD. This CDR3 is CAISKQGSNYGYTF. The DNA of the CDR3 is TGTGCCATCAGTAAACAGGGGAGCAACTATGGCTACACCTTC.

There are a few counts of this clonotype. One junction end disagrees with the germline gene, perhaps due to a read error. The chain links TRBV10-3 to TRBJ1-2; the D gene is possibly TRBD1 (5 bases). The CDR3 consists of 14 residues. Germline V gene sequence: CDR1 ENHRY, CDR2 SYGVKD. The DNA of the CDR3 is TGTGCCAGCAGTGAACTCGCGGCAGGGCGAAGCTACACCTTC. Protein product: CASSELAAGRSYTF.

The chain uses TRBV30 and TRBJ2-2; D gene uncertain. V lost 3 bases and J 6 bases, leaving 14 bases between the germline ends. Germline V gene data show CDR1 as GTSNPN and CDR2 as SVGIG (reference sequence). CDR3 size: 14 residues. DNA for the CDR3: TGTGCCTGGAGCGGAGACCCATGGGCCGGGGAGCTGTTTTTT. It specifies CAWSGDPWAGELFF.

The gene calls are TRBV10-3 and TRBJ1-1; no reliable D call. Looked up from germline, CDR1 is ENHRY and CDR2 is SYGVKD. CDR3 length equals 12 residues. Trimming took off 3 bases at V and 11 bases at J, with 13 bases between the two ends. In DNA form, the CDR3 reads TGTGCCATCAGTGACCCCCAGGAGGAGGCTTTCTTT. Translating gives CAISDPQEEAFF.

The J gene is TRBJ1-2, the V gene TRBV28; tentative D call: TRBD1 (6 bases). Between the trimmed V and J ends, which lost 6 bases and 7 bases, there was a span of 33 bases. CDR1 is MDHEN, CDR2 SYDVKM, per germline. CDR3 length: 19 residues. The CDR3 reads CASSLPHYKNRGVLGGYTF. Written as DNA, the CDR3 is TGTGCCAGCAGCCTACCCCACTACAAAAATAGGGGGGTATTGGGTGGCTACACCTTC.

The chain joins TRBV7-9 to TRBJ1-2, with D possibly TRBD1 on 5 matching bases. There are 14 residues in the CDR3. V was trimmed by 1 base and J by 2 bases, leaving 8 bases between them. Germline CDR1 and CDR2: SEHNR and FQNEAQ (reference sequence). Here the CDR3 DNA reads TGTGCCAGCAGCTTAGACCAGGGCAACTATGGCTACACCTTC. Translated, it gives CASSLDQGNYGYTF.

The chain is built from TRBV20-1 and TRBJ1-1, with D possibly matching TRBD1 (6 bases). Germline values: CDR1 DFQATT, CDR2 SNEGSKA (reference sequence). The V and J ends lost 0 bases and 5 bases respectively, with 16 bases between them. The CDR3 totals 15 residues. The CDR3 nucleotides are TGCAGTGCTAGAGATCCGAGTAGGGGGAGAACTGAAGCTTTCTTT. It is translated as CSARDPSRGRTEAFF.